This passage covers 11 T cell receptor beta chains from one sample sequenced in a study of Graves' ophthalmopathy and Graves' hyperthyroidism. Amplifying from RNA transcripts, the study obtained TCR beta CDR3 regions. RT-PCR was first run with HTBI primers, then multiplex PCR in a second round. MiXCR was run by TCRdb on the multiplex PCR reads, yielding one entry per CDR3 protein. The sample lists 650,000 to 900,000 distinct CDR3 sequences; 40% were seen once. Sequences were obtained from peripheral blood. These receptors all come from an adult man with Graves' ophthalmopathy.

V gene TRBV15 combines with J gene TRBJ1-4; D gene unclear. Trimming removed 3 bases at V and 3 bases at J, with 17 bases between. Germline V gives CDR1 LNHNV, CDR2 YYDKDF (reference sequence). The CDR3 runs 17 residues. In nucleotides, the CDR3 is TGTGCCACCAGCAGTGAATGGCCCGGGGAATCTAATGAAAAACTGTTTTTT. This encodes CATSSEWPGESNEKLFF.

This clonotype was counted many times. The V call is TRBV2, the J call TRBJ1-6; D possibly corresponds to TRBD1 (6 bases). This CDR3 is 15 amino acids long. V was cut by 10 bases and J by 0 bases, with 13 bases left in between. Per the germline V gene, CDR1 is SNHLY and CDR2 is FYNNEI. Here the CDR3 reads CATRDKSSYNSPLHF. In DNA form, the CDR3 reads TGTGCCACCAGGGACAAAAGCTCCTATAATTCACCCCTCCACTTT. Supplemented by reference TRBV2 and TRBJ1-6, the full variable domain reads EPEVTQTPSHQVTQMGQEVILRCVPISNHLYFYWYRQILGQKVEFLVSFYNNEISEKSEIFDDQFSVERPDGSNFTLKIRSTKLEDSAMYFCATRDKSSYNSPLHFGNGTRLTVT.

The gene calls are TRBV2 and TRBJ2-7; D ambiguous. The CDR3 extends over 15 amino acids. Trimming took off 5 bases at V and 1 base at J, with 15 bases between the two ends. Looked up from germline, CDR1 is SNHLY and CDR2 is FYNNEI. CDR3 bases: TGTGCCAGCAGTACCGGGCGCCTTGGTTCCTACGAGCAGTACTTC. The encoded protein is CASSTGRLGSYEQYF.

The chain uses TRBV7-9 and TRBJ2-2, with 10 nucleotides matching TRBD2. Trimming at V came to 6 bases and at J to 4 bases, leaving 5 bases not matched to a gene. This CDR3 has 15 amino acids. Germline V gene data show CDR1 as SEHNR and CDR2 as FQNEAQ (reference sequence). CDR3 in amino acids: CASSSSGRPTGELFF. In DNA, the CDR3 is TGTGCCAGCAGTTCTAGCGGGAGACCCACCGGGGAGCTGTTTTTT.

Of note for this clonotype: At one of its ends the junction is not consistent with the germline gene, which may arise from a read error. The chain recombines TRBV7-2 with TRBJ2-5; possibly TRBD1 for D (5 bases). CDR3 length equals 14 residues. The germline gives CDR1 SGHTA, CDR2 FQGNSA. CDR3 residues: CASKPDINQEAQYF. CDR3 DNA sequence: TGTGCCAGCAAACCGGACATTAACCAAGAGGCCCAGTACTTC. The whole variable domain, filled in from reference TRBV7-2 and TRBJ2-5, reads GAGVSQSPSNKVTEKGKDVELRCDPISGHTALYWYRQSLGQGLEFLIYFQGNSAPDKSGLPSDRFSAERTGGSVSTLTIQRTQQEDSAVYLCASKPDINQEAQYFGPGTRLLVL.

About this clonotype itself: This is likely a read error, given that the CDR3 carries no conserved phenylalanine or tryptophan at its end. This chain links TRBV11-2 with TRBJ2-7; TRBD1 matches 8 bases. The CDR3 has 13 amino acids. V shed 4 bases and J 4 bases; nucleotides not matched to a gene: 3. Germline V gives CDR1 SGHAT, CDR2 FQNNGV. The CDR3 nucleotides read TGTGCCAGCAGCTCCGGACAGGGTTACGAGCAGTACCTC. Translation gives CASSSGQGYEQYL.

J is TRBJ1-1 and V is TRBV9; TRBD1 matches 8 bases. Unmatched junction bases numbered 4, after V lost 3 bases and J lost 3 bases. The CDR3 extends over 14 amino acids. Germline-derived CDR1 and CDR2 are SGDLS and YYNGEE. The CDR3 coding sequence is TGTGCCAGCAGCGCACAGGGGGTGTACACTGAAGCTTTCTTT. Translated, it gives CASSAQGVYTEAFF. Full variable domain (rest looked up from reference TRBV9 and TRBJ1-1): DSGVTQTPKHLITATGQRVTLRCSPRSGDLSVYWYQQSLDQGLQFLIQYYNGEERAKGNILERFSAQQFPDLHSELNLSSLELGDSALYFCASSAQGVYTEAFFGQGTRLTVV.

This clonotype showed up just once. The junction shows a germline mismatch at one end, possibly a read error. This chain uses TRBV24-1 with TRBJ1-5; TRBD1 is a possible D gene (6 bases). Per germline, CDR1 KGHDR and CDR2 SFDVKD. The CDR3 is made up of 16 amino acids. Written as DNA, the CDR3 is TGCGCCAGCAGCCAGGGGCCGGGAAGGGGAAATCAGCCCCAGCATTTT. Its translation: CASSQGPGRGNQPQHF.

This clonotype showed up many times. The chain joins TRBV10-3 to TRBJ2-7, with D perhaps TRBD1 (6 bases). The CDR3 sequence is 14 residues long. The V gene lost 6 bases and the J gene lost 5 bases, with 17 bases spanning the gap. The germline CDR1 and CDR2 sequences are ENHRY and SYGVKD. CDR3 in DNA: TGTGCCATCAGGCGACAGGCCGAAGGGAACGAGCAGTACTTC. Amino acids: CAIRRQAEGNEQYF.

This clonotype has just a few counts. This sequence joins TRBV7-2 and TRBJ2-2, with 7 bases identical to TRBD2. V shed 5 bases, J shed 3 bases, and the junction held 9 bases outside the gene matches. The CDR3 extends over 16 amino acids. Germline CDR1 reads SGHTA; CDR2 reads FQGNSA. The DNA for the CDR3 is TGTGCCAGCAGCCCCAGCGGGGTTACGGACACCGGGGAGCTGTTTTTT. Translated, it gives CASSPSGVTDTGELFF.

Of note for this clonotype: A clone one base away is much larger, so this may be a read error. The chain couples TRBV7-9 to TRBJ1-1; maybe TRBD1 (6 bases). The CDR3 runs to 14 residues. Germline V CDR1 and CDR2: SEHNR, FQNEAQ (reference sequence). The V and J ends lost 5 bases and 10 bases respectively, with 20 bases between them. This chain's CDR3 is CASSQTGFLYGAFF. CDR3 DNA sequence: TGTGCCAGCAGCCAAACAGGGTTCCTATATGGAGCTTTCTTT.